This is a list of T cell receptor beta chains from one sample in a study of neurological immune-mediated disorders. A single record per CDR3 protein comes from TCRdb applying MiXCR to the 5' RACE reads. Counted here are fewer than 70,000 distinct CDR3 sequences, about 10% occurring once; the ten biggest clones make up under 15%. Sequencing used PBMCs. These receptors all stem from a young man in good health. Both conserved end residues are part of each CDR3. A D gene is named only where the DNA matches it firmly. Expanded clones get a size class; other rows say once, few or many, or leave the size out.

v_gene	j_gene	d_gene	abundance	CDR3aa	CDR3nt
TRBV30	TRBJ2-7	TRBD2	many	CAWRTSGYEQYF	TGTGCCTGGAGGACTAGCGGGTACGAGCAGTACTTC
TRBV29-1	TRBJ1-1	.	many	CSVWDGGTEAFF	TGCAGCGTTTGGGACGGGGGCACTGAAGCTTTCTTT
TRBV10-3	TRBJ2-1	TRBD2	.	CAISPTSGSVYNEQFF	TGTGCCATCAGCCCGACTAGCGGGAGTGTCTACAATGAGCAGTTCTTC
TRBV24-1	TRBJ1-2	TRBD1	many	CATGTGGDGYGYTF	TGTGCCACCGGAACAGGGGGTGACGGCTATGGCTACACCTTC
TRBV5-5	TRBJ2-7	TRBD1	many	CASSLVFSGTGSFLVPYEQYF	TGTGCCAGCAGCTTGGTGTTCTCTGGGACAGGATCTTTTTTGGTACCCTACGAGCAGTACTTC
TRBV7-9	TRBJ2-3	TRBD2	many	CASSLGRASGNTDTQYF	TGTGCCAGCAGCTTAGGCCGGGCTAGCGGGAACACAGATACGCAGTATTTT
TRBV6-1	TRBJ1-5	TRBD1	many	CASSEAAGTGNQPQHF	TGTGCCAGCAGTGAAGCGGCAGGGACAGGCAATCAGCCCCAGCATTTT
TRBV20-1	TRBJ2-2	.	few	CSAPRGYTTGELFF	TGCAGTGCTCCTCGAGGGTACACCACCGGGGAGCTGTTTTTT
TRBV7-2	TRBJ2-7	.	.	CASSLATSRGGVHEQYF	TGTGCCAGCAGCTTAGCCACTAGCCGGGGAGGAGTCCACGAGCAGTACTTC
TRBV7-2	TRBJ2-1	TRBD1	many	CASSQIGTGGYNEQFF	TGTGCCAGCAGCCAGATCGGGACAGGGGGCTACAATGAGCAGTTCTTC
TRBV29-1	TRBJ2-7	.	many	CSVDRGGNEQYF	TGCAGCGTTGATAGGGGGGGCAACGAGCAGTACTTC
TRBV9	TRBJ2-5	TRBD1	many	CASSVDYGDRNQETQYF	TGTGCCAGCAGCGTAGATTATGGGGACAGGAACCAAGAGACCCAGTACTTC
TRBV5-5	TRBJ2-1	TRBD2	few	CASSSRGLAGGATNEQFF	TGTGCCAGCAGCTCACGGGGACTAGCGGGAGGGGCTACCAATGAGCAGTTCTTC
TRBV6-6	TRBJ2-2	.	many	CASSQNTGELFF	TGTGCCAGCAGCCAGAACACCGGGGAGCTGTTTTTT
TRBV5-1	TRBJ2-2	.	many	CASSLGWGRSTGELFF	TGCGCCAGCAGCTTGGGGTGGGGGCGCAGCACCGGGGAGCTGTTTTTT
TRBV29-1	TRBJ1-1	TRBD1	many	CSVSPSRGRGHTEAFF	TGCAGCGTCTCCCCGTCCAGGGGGCGAGGCCACACTGAAGCTTTCTTT
TRBV6-5	TRBJ1-5	.	many	CASSYSANQPQHF	TGTGCCAGCAGTTACAGTGCAAATCAGCCCCAGCATTTT
TRBV5-5	TRBJ2-4	.	many	CASSAGDIQYF	TGTGCCAGCAGCGCCGGAGACATTCAGTACTTC
TRBV5-1	TRBJ2-5	.	many	CASSLAGSETQYF	TGCGCCAGCAGCTTGGCGGGGTCTGAGACCCAGTACTTC
TRBV3-1	TRBJ2-7	.	many	CASSQTQGREQYF	TGTGCCAGCAGCCAAACCCAGGGCAGGGAGCAGTACTTC
TRBV28	TRBJ2-1	TRBD2	many	CASSLLTSGSRGNEQFF	TGTGCCAGCAGTTTATTGACTAGCGGGAGTCGGGGCAATGAGCAGTTCTTC
TRBV7-2	TRBJ2-5	.	many	CASSLLGASGGETQYF	TGTGCCAGCAGCTTGCTTGGGGCTAGTGGTGGCGAGACCCAGTACTTC
TRBV5-1	TRBJ2-5	TRBD1	many	CASSFGDRGQETQYF	TGCGCCAGCAGCTTTGGGGACAGGGGACAAGAGACCCAGTACTTC
TRBV7-2	TRBJ1-5	TRBD1	many	CASSPGGASNQPQHF	TGTGCCAGCAGCCCAGGGGGCGCGAGCAATCAGCCCCAGCATTTT
TRBV20-1	TRBJ2-1	.	many	CSARLWGVTYNEQFF	TGCAGTGCTAGATTGTGGGGCGTTACCTACAATGAGCAGTTCTTC
TRBV3-1	TRBJ2-5	.	many	CASSRESETQYF	TGTGCCAGCAGCCGAGAATCCGAGACCCAGTACTTC
TRBV29-1	TRBJ1-5	TRBD1	many	CSVVGGTGGAGQPQHF	TGCAGCGTTGTGGGGGGGACAGGGGGCGCCGGCCAGCCCCAGCATTTT
TRBV10-3	TRBJ2-3	TRBD2	many	CAISLAGGTDTQYF	TGTGCCATCAGTCTAGCGGGAGGAACAGATACGCAGTATTTT
TRBV11-2	TRBJ2-5	.	many	CASSLYRGQETQYF	TGTGCCAGCAGCTTATATCGGGGCCAAGAGACCCAGTACTTC
TRBV12-3/TRBV12-4	TRBJ1-2	TRBD1	.	CASTGTASNYGYNF	TGTGCCAGCACTGGGACAGCATCTAACTATGGCTACAACTTC
TRBV7-8	TRBJ2-1	TRBD2	many	CASSPPSGEYNEQFF	TGTGCCAGCAGCCCTCCTAGCGGGGAGTACAATGAGCAGTTCTTC
TRBV28	TRBJ2-7	.	many	CASSLTITIETSYEQYF	TGTGCCAGCAGCCTGACGATTACAATAGAGACTTCCTACGAGCAGTACTTC
TRBV15	TRBJ2-7	.	many	CATSRDSFTGYYEQYF	TGTGCCACCAGCAGAGATAGTTTTACAGGGTATTACGAGCAGTACTTC
TRBV6-5	TRBJ2-7	TRBD2	few	CASSLAGRRDEQYF	TGTGCCAGCAGTCTAGCGGGAAGGAGGGACGAGCAGTACTTC
TRBV12-3/TRBV12-4	TRBJ2-2	TRBD1	many	CASSFSWTGGTGELFF	TGTGCCAGCAGTTTTTCCTGGACAGGGGGTACCGGGGAGCTGTTTTTT
TRBV20-1	TRBJ2-5	.	many	CSGPLGGTQYF	TGCAGCGGACCGCTGGGAGGGACCCAGTACTTC
TRBV5-1	TRBJ1-1	TRBD1	many	CASSKGQGRTEAFF	TGCGCCAGCAGCAAGGGACAGGGAAGGACTGAAGCTTTCTTT
TRBV20-1	TRBJ1-6	.	many	CSARGPGQEDSPLHF	TGCAGTGCTAGGGGTCCCGGGCAGGAGGATTCACCCCTCCACTTT
TRBV7-2	TRBJ1-3	.	many	CASSFSGPGAGGNTIYF	TGTGCCAGCAGCTTCAGCGGGCCGGGGGCGGGTGGAAACACCATATATTTT
TRBV27	TRBJ1-1	.	many	CASSSSGLGAFF	TGTGCCAGCAGTTCCTCAGGGTTAGGAGCTTTCTTT
TRBV24-1	TRBJ1-5	.	many	CATSDPGVGNQPQHF	TGTGCCACCAGTGATCCGGGTGTGGGCAATCAGCCCCAGCATTTT
TRBV7-2	TRBJ2-5	TRBD1	many	CASSLAGTSTGRETQYF	TGTGCCAGCAGCTTAGCGGGCACATCGACAGGGCGAGAGACCCAGTACTTC
TRBV7-6	TRBJ2-7	.	.	CASSLGKLPTGEQYF	TGTGCCAGCAGCTTAGGAAAGCTTCCCACGGGGGAGCAGTACTTC
TRBV12-3/TRBV12-4	TRBJ2-1	TRBD1	many	CASSYRGTRYNEQFF	TGTGCCAGCAGCTACAGGGGAACTCGCTACAATGAGCAGTTCTTC
TRBV24-1	TRBJ1-5	.	many	CATSDSNQPQHF	TGTGCCACCAGTGATTCTAATCAGCCCCAGCATTTT
TRBV12-3/TRBV12-4	TRBJ2-5	.	many	CASSSGPQETQYF	TGTGCCAGCAGTTCCGGGCCCCAAGAGACCCAGTACTTC
TRBV12-3/TRBV12-4	TRBJ2-2	.	many	CASSSPQRAPGTGELFF	TGTGCCAGCAGCTCCCCCCAGCGGGCCCCGGGCACCGGGGAGCTGTTTTTT
TRBV5-1	TRBJ2-1	.	many	CASSESGSYNEQFF	TGCGCCAGCAGCGAAAGCGGGTCCTACAATGAGCAGTTCTTC
TRBV5-1	TRBJ2-7	TRBD2	medium-sized	CASSWTSGYEQYF	TGCGCCAGCAGCTGGACTAGCGGATACGAGCAGTACTTC